The 9 T cell receptor beta chains below all came from one sample that was sequenced in a study of CD8 T cells in ankylosing spondylitis. TCRdb recomputed calls from the 5' RACE reads with MiXCR, one row per CDR3 protein. Here the sample spans over 75,000 distinct CDR3 sequences, 8.8% being singletons. The sample consisted of blood, either unsorted or a sorted T cell fraction (not recorded which). Receptors were obtained from a male donor with ankylosing spondylitis or in good health (not recorded which).

The chain has TRBV5-1 and TRBJ2-7, with 9 positions matching TRBD1. This CDR3 is 14 amino acids long. Germline assignment: CDR1 SGHRS and CDR2 YFSETQ. With V trimmed by 4 bases and J by 5 bases, 7 bases remained unmatched. CDR3 coding DNA: TGCGCCAGCAGCCGGACAGGGGATAACGACGAGCAGTACTTC. Translation gives CASSRTGDNDEQYF. Full variable domain (outside the CDR3, taken from reference TRBV5-1 and TRBJ2-7): KAGVTQTPRYLIKTRGQQVTLSCSPISGHRSVSWYQQTPGQGLQFLFEYFSETQRNKGNFPGRFSGRQFSNSRSEMNVSTLELGDSALYLCASSRTGDNDEQYFGPGTRLTVT.

V usage is TRBV3-1 and J usage is TRBJ2-7; D might be TRBD1 or TRBD2, each matching 5 bases. V was pared by 4 bases and J by 5 bases, with 15 bases between. Germline CDR1 and CDR2: LGHDT and YNNKEL (reference sequence). This CDR3 has 14 residues. The CDR3 DNA is TGTGCCAGCAGCCGACAGAGTCTCGGGAACGAGCAGTACTTC. This translates into CASSRQSLGNEQYF.

This clonotype was seen at least ten times. The rearrangement joins TRBV15 to TRBJ1-2; possible D gene TRBD1, 5 bases. Germline CDR1 and CDR2: LNHNV and YYDKDF (reference sequence). This CDR3 is built from 13 residues. The ends were cut back, 0 bases at V and 8 bases at J, with 10 bases in the middle. CDR3 protein: CATSRDRPGGYTF. Here the CDR3 DNA reads TGTGCCACCAGCAGAGATAGACCAGGGGGCTACACCTTC. The variable domain in full, completed from reference TRBV15 and TRBJ1-2, reads DAMVIQNPRYQVTQFGKPVTLSCSQTLNHNVMYWYQQKSSQAPKLLFHYYDKDFNNEADTPDNFQSRRPNTSFCFLDIRSPGLGDTAMYLCATSRDRPGGYTFGSGTRLTVV.

This clonotype occurred many times. The chain has TRBV12-3 or TRBV12-4 and TRBJ2-2; 7 positions match TRBD1. The CDR3 runs to 16 residues. The ends lost 7 bases at V and 2 bases at J; junction bases unmatched: 10. The CDR3 protein is CASTKWGQPNTGELFF. In DNA form, the CDR3 reads TGTGCCAGCACCAAGTGGGGACAGCCTAACACCGGGGAGCTGTTTTTT.

The rearrangement joins TRBV30 to TRBJ1-5; D ambiguous. Germline CDR1 GTSNPN, CDR2 SVGIG (reference sequence). The CDR3 sequence is 13 residues long. V gave up 0 bases and J gave up 3 bases, with 6 bases separating them. The CDR3 bases are TGTGCCTGGAGTGTGGAGGACAATCAGCCCCAGCATTTT. Amino acids: CAWSVEDNQPQHF.

This clonotype showed up many times. The chain links TRBV29-1 to TRBJ2-7; D may correspond to TRBD1 or TRBD2 (5 bases each). The V and J ends lost 3 bases and 5 bases respectively, with 11 bases between them. This CDR3 has 12 amino acids. Germline values: CDR1 SQVTM, CDR2 ANQGSEA. As DNA, the CDR3 is TGCAGCGTTGATTCGGGACCGGACGAGCAGTACTTC. Protein: CSVDSGPDEQYF.

Ten or more counts support this clonotype. This rearrangement joins TRBV9 to TRBJ2-1; D possibly corresponds to TRBD2 (5 bases). Germline lookup yields CDR1 SGDLS and CDR2 YYNGEE. CDR3 length: 15 amino acids. With 4 bases removed from V and 2 bases from J, the gap between germline ends came to 13 bases. The CDR3: CASSPERLAYNEQFF. The CDR3 nucleotides are TGTGCCAGCAGCCCCGAGCGGTTGGCCTACAATGAGCAGTTCTTC.

This clonotype was seen ten or more times. The chain joins TRBV12-3 or TRBV12-4 to TRBJ2-7; possibly TRBD1 or TRBD2 for D (6 bases each). The length of the CDR3 is 13 residues. V was cut by 4 bases and J by 7 bases, with 14 bases left in between. The CDR3 region is CASSYGQGREQYF. In nucleotides, the CDR3 is TGTGCCAGCAGTTATGGGCAGGGGAGGGAGCAGTACTTC.

As concerns this clonotype: A much larger clone differs from this one at a single base, so this may be a read error. This sequence joins TRBV6-2 or TRBV6-3 and TRBJ2-7, with D hard to call. V was cut by 4 bases and J by 9 bases, with 16 bases left in between. The CDR3 extends over 13 amino acids. Germline lookup yields CDR1 MNHEY and CDR2 SVGEGT. This CDR3 is CASSFETPDAQYF. DNA of the CDR3: TGTGCCAGCAGTTTTGAGACTCCAGACGCGCAGTACTTC.